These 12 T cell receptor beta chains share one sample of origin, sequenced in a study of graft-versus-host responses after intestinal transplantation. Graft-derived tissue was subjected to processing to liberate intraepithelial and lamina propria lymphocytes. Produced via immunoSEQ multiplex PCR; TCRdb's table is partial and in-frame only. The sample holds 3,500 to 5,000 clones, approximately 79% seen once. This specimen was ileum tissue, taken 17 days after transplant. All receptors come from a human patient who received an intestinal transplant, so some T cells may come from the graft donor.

CDR3 sequence (DNA): TGTGCCAGCAGCCAAGTCCCGGGGGGGCGAGTCACCGGGGAGCTGTTTTTT. Amino acids: CASSQVPGGRVTGELFF. The V gene is TRBV14, the J gene TRBJ2-2, with 8 nucleotides matching TRBD2. V dropped 1 base and J dropped 4; count of bases not matched to a gene: 8. CDR3 length: 17 residues. The germline V gene has CDR1 SGHDN and CDR2 FVKESK.

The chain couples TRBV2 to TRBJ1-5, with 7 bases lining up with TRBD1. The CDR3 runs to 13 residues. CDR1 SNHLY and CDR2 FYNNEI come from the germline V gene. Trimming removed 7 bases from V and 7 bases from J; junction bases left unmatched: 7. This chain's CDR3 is CASTEDREQPQHF. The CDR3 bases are TGTGCCAGCACCGAAGACAGGGAACAGCCCCAGCATTTT.

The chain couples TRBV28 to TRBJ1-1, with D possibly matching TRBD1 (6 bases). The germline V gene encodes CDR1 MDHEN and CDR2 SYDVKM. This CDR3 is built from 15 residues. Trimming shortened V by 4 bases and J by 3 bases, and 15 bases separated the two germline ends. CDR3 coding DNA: TGTGCCAGCAGTTCCGATACAGGGTGGCACACTGAAGCTTTCTTT. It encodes CASSSDTGWHTEAFF.

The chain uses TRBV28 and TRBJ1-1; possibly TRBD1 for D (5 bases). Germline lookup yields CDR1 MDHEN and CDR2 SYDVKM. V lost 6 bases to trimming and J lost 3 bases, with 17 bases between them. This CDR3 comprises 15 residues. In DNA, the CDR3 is TGTGCCAGCAGCTCAACAGGACGAGAAGACACTGAAGCTTTCTTT. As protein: CASSSTGREDTEAFF.

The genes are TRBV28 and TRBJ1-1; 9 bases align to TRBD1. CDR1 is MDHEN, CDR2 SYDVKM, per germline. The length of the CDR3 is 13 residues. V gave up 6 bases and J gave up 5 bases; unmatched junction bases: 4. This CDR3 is CASRGQGRTEAFF. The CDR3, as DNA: TGTGCCAGCAGAGGACAGGGGAGGACTGAAGCTTTCTTT.

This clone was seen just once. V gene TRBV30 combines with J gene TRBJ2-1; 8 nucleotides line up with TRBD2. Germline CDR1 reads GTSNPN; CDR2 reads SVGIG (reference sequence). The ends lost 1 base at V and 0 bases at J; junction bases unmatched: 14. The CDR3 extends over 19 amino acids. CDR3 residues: CAWSGGGGPTQSSYNEQFF. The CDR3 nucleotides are TGTGCCTGGAGTGGGGGCGGGGGGCCCACTCAGAGCTCCTACAATGAGCAGTTCTTC.

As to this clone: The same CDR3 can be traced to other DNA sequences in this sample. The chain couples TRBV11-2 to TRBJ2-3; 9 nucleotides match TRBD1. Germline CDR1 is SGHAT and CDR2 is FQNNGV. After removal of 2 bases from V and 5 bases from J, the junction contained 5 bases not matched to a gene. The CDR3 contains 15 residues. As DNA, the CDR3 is TGTGCCAGCAGCTTACCGGGACAGGGAGAAGATACGCAGTATTTT. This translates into CASSLPGQGEDTQYF.

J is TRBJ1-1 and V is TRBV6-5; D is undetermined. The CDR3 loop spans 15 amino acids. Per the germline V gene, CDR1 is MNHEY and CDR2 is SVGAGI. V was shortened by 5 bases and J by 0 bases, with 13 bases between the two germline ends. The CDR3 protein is CASSGLGVLNTEAFF. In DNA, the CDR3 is TGTGCCAGCAGTGGTCTAGGTGTTCTGAACACTGAAGCTTTCTTT.

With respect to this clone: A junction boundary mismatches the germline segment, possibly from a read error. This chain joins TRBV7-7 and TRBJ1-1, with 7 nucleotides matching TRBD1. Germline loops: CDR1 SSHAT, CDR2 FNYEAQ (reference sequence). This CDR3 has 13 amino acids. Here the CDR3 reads CASSFDRDTEAFF. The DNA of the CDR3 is TGTGCTAGCAGCTTTGACAGGGACACTGAAGCTTTCTTT. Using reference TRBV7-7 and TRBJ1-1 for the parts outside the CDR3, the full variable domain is GAGVSQSPRYKVTKRGQDVTLRCDPISSHATLYWYQQALGQGPEFLTYFNYEAQPDKSGLPSDRFSAERPEGSISTLTIQRTEQRDSAMYRCASSFDRDTEAFFGQGTRLTVV.

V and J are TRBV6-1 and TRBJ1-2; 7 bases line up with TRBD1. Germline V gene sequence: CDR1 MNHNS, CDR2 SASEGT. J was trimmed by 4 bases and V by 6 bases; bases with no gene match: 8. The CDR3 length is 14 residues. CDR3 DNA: TGTGCCAGCAGCCCACCAGGGGGTGTCTATGGCTACACCTTC. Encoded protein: CASSPPGGVYGYTF.

The CDR3 here is CASSELADEEV. The CDR3 nucleotides are TGCGCCAGCAGTGAACTAGCGGACGAGGAAGTC. The rearrangement uses TRBV10-2 and TRBJ2-7, with 8 bases matching TRBD2. This CDR3 has 11 residues. Looked up from germline, CDR1 is WSHSY and CDR2 is SAAADI.

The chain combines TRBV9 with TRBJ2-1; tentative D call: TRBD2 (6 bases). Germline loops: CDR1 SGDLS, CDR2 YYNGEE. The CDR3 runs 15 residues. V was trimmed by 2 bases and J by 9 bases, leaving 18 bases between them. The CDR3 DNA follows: TGTGCCAGCAGCGTCGGCGGGGCGGAAGCCCGTGAGCAGTTCTTC. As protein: CASSVGGAEAREQFF.